The T cell receptor (beta chain) described here comes from a study of T cell repertoires in ileal Crohn's disease. Whole-study findings and limits: Endoscopic recurrence occurred in every patient whose clonality exceeded 26.8%. Clonal expansions were more frequent in active smokers than non-smokers at surgery.

The sample's time point: neoterminal ileum biopsy at postoperative endoscopy, about 6 months after surgery. About this clone itself: The target antigen is unknown.

This CDR3 has 13 residues. The germline CDR1 and CDR2 sequences are SGHTS and YDEGEE. Libraries were prepared by immunoSEQ multiplex PCR; TCRdb keeps only in-frame clonotypes and omits some of them. The sample records more than 8,500 clones, roughly 78% being singletons. The TCR originated in an adult with Crohn's disease. Sample: ileal tissue. This chain joins TRBV5-8 and TRBJ2-3; weak D call: TRBD1 (5 bases). CDR3 nucleotides: TGTGATCATGGGGCGGAGTACACAGATACGCAGTATTTT. Amino acids: CDHGAEYTDTQYF. Using reference TRBV5-8 and TRBJ2-3 for the parts outside the CDR3, the full variable domain is EAGVTQSPTHLIKTRGQQATLRCSPISGHTSVYWYQQALGLGLQFLLWYDEGEERNRGNFPPRFSGRQFPNYSSELNVNALELEDSALYLCDHGAEYTDTQYFGPGTRLTVL.